The rows below give T cell receptor beta chains drawn from one sample of a study of CXCR3-negative and CXCR3-positive naive CD8 T cells. After re-calling the 5' RACE reads, TCRdb lists one entry per CDR3 protein, DNA absent. The table lists 150,000 to 170,000 distinct CDR3 sequences. Sequencing was carried out using naive CXCR3+ CD8+ T cells from blood. All receptors derive from a human donor in good health. Some clones in this sample may be carry-over from other donors' samples. Each CDR3 is given with its conserved first and last residue.

V gene: TRBV5-1; J gene: TRBJ2-5; CDR3 length: 18; CDR3 protein: CASSPAGLSSGGAETQYF
V gene: TRBV12-3/TRBV12-4; J gene: TRBJ2-7; CDR3 length: 14; CDR3 protein: CASSFEWGPYEQYF
V gene: TRBV6-5; J gene: TRBJ1-1; CDR3 length: 13; CDR3 protein: CASTLRRNTEAFF
V gene: TRBV7-9; J gene: TRBJ2-7; CDR3 length: 17; CDR3 protein: CASSPGKLAGVTYEQYF
V gene: TRBV21-1; J gene: TRBJ1-5; CDR3 length: 19; CDR3 protein: CASSKAFVQGVRGDQPQHF
V gene: TRBV29-1; J gene: TRBJ2-3; CDR3 length: 14; CDR3 protein: CSAASGRGEDTQYF
V gene: TRBV11-2; J gene: TRBJ2-1; CDR3 length: 15; CDR3 protein: CASSFGGRSVDEQFF
V gene: TRBV7-9; J gene: TRBJ2-5; CDR3 length: 14; CDR3 protein: CASSLLEGKETQYF
V gene: TRBV7-9; J gene: TRBJ1-2; CDR3 length: 13; CDR3 protein: CASSKTGYDGYTF
V gene: TRBV7-9; J gene: TRBJ2-2; CDR3 length: 16; CDR3 protein: CASSLQGQMNTGELFF
V gene: TRBV12-3/TRBV12-4; J gene: TRBJ2-1; CDR3 length: 17; CDR3 protein: CASSFPTSGSGFYEQFF
V gene: TRBV7-9; J gene: TRBJ1-5; CDR3 length: 16; CDR3 protein: CASSRGTGFSNQPQHF
V gene: TRBV7-8; J gene: TRBJ1-3; CDR3 length: 16; CDR3 protein: CASSFWREPSGNTIYF
V gene: TRBV18; J gene: TRBJ2-7; CDR3 length: 15; CDR3 protein: CASSPPPSGSHEQYF
V gene: TRBV5-1; J gene: TRBJ2-7; CDR3 length: 14; CDR3 protein: CASSFSDTAYEQYF
V gene: TRBV12-3/TRBV12-4; J gene: TRBJ2-7; CDR3 length: 15; CDR3 protein: CASSPQGTSVCEQYF
V gene: TRBV6-6; J gene: TRBJ1-3; CDR3 length: 14; CDR3 protein: CASSYSTPGNTIYF
V gene: TRBV24-1; J gene: TRBJ2-1; CDR3 length: 15; CDR3 protein: CATSEWDSPYNEQFF
V gene: TRBV5-1; J gene: TRBJ2-1; CDR3 length: 15; CDR3 protein: CASSLAGGDYNEQFF
V gene: TRBV7-4; J gene: TRBJ1-2; CDR3 length: 18; CDR3 protein: CASRLQQRQSPQRGGYTF
V gene: TRBV7-6; J gene: TRBJ2-1; CDR3 length: 16; CDR3 protein: CASSSRLAGGAHEQFF
V gene: TRBV4-2; J gene: TRBJ2-1; CDR3 length: 20; CDR3 protein: CASSQDYVLAGGEGYNEQFF
V gene: TRBV6-4; J gene: TRBJ2-1; CDR3 length: 16; CDR3 protein: CASSDSERGGHNEQFF
V gene: TRBV29-1; J gene: TRBJ2-7; CDR3 length: 11; CDR3 protein: CSAWAGYEQYF
V gene: TRBV13; J gene: TRBJ2-7; CDR3 length: 15; CDR3 protein: CASSSPGKGYYEQYF
V gene: TRBV6-6; J gene: TRBJ2-4; CDR3 length: 12; CDR3 protein: CASSGAKNIQYF
V gene: TRBV7-2; J gene: TRBJ1-1; CDR3 length: 15; CDR3 protein: CASREGNNLVTEAFF
V gene: TRBV13; J gene: TRBJ1-6; CDR3 length: 17; CDR3 protein: CASSSPRGGSYNSPLHF
V gene: TRBV9; J gene: TRBJ2-1; CDR3 length: 15; CDR3 protein: CASRAGTAIYNEQFF
V gene: TRBV2; J gene: TRBJ2-7; CDR3 length: 15; CDR3 protein: CASGLLAGGSYEQYF
V gene: TRBV12-3/TRBV12-4; J gene: TRBJ2-5; CDR3 length: 13; CDR3 protein: CASSSGLAETQYF
V gene: TRBV18; J gene: TRBJ1-1; CDR3 length: 14; CDR3 protein: CASSAGQTNTEAFF
V gene: TRBV5-1; J gene: TRBJ2-1; CDR3 length: 18; CDR3 protein: CASSPGTALNGYYNEQFF
V gene: TRBV29-1; J gene: TRBJ2-1; CDR3 length: 14; CDR3 protein: CSVEPGTRGNEQFF
V gene: TRBV19; J gene: TRBJ1-5; CDR3 length: 13; CDR3 protein: CATTGHSNQPQHF
V gene: TRBV11-2; J gene: TRBJ2-7; CDR3 length: 12; CDR3 protein: CASSLVLLEQYF
V gene: TRBV3-1; J gene: TRBJ1-1; CDR3 length: 15; CDR3 protein: CASSHPRGGKAEAFF